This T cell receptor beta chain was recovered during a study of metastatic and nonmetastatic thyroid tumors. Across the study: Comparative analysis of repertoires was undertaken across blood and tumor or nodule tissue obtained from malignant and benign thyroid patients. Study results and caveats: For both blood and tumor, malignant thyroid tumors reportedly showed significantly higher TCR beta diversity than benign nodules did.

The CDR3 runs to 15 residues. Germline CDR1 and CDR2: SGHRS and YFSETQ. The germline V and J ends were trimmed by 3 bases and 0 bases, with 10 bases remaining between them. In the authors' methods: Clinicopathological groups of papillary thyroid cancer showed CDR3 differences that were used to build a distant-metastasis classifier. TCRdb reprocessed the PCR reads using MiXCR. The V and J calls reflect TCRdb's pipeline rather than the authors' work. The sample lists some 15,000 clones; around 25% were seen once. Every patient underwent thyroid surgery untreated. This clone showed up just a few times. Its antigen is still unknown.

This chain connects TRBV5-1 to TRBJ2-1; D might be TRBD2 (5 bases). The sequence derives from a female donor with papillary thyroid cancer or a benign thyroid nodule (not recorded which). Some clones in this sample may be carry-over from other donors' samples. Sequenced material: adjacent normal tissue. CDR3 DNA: TGCGCCAGCAGCTCTGAGCGGAGCTCCTACAATGAGCAGTTCTTC. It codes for CASSSERSSYNEQFF.